The T cell receptor (beta chain) under discussion was sequenced for a study of cytomegalovirus exposure and HLA in healthy donors. Whole-study results and caveats: Both high specificity and high sensitivity reportedly marked the classifier's diagnosis of cytomegalovirus status.

Sequencing was performed with immunoSEQ multiplex PCR; in TCRdb, only in-frame clones are kept and a portion is missing. Here the sample spans approximately 160,000 clones, roughly nine tenths being singletons. Germline CDR1 MGHRA, CDR2 YSYEKL. J gave up 0 bases and V 4 bases, and 8 bases lay outside the gene matches. The CDR3 has 16 amino acids. In regard to this clone: Its antigen remains unidentified.

This TCR was sampled from a woman younger than 30 in good health and CMV-seropositive. The sequenced sample was PBMCs. The J gene is TRBJ2-7, the V gene TRBV4-1; TRBD1 agrees at 8 bases. CDR3 region: CASSLTGQGSSYEQYF. CDR3 in DNA: TGCGCCAGCAGCCTGACTGGACAGGGTAGCTCCTACGAGCAGTACTTC.